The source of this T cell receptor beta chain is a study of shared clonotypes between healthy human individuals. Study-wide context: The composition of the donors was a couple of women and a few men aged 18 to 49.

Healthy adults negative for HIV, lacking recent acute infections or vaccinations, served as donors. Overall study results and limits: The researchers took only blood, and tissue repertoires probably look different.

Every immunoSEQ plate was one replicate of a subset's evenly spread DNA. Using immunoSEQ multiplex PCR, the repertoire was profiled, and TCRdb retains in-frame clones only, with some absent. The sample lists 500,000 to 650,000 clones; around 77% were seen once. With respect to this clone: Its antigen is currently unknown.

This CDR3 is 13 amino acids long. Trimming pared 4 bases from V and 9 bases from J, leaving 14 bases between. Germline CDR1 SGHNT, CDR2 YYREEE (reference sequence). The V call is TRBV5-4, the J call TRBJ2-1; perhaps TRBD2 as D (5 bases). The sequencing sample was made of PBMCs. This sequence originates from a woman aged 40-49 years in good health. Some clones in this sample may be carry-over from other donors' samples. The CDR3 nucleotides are TGTGCCAGCAGCCCGGACTCTTGGGGTGAGCAGTTCTTC. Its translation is CASSPDSWGEQFF.